Sequencing of this T cell receptor (beta chain) was carried out in a study of T cell repertoires in cytomegalovirus infection. Across the study: CMV infection and matching HLA type were both indicated by public TCR beta signatures. Study-wide results and caveats: The ex vivo response showed dominance by HLA-C-restricted CMV-specific TCR beta clonotypes. People with CMV and the relevant HLA were identified by cumulative public TCR beta family frequency.

This clonotype occurred a few times. The antigen is not known. TCRdb called the reads again in MiXCR, with one record for every CDR3 protein. The sample lists some 400,000 distinct CDR3 sequences, under 40% occurring once. Germline V gene lookup returns CDR1 LGHNA and CDR2 YSLEER. The length of the CDR3 is 21 residues. Trimming cost V 0 bases and J 3 bases; bases outside gene matches: 21. The sequencing sample was made of PBMCs. The rearrangement joins TRBV4-3 to TRBJ2-5, with TRBD2 identical over 8 bases. This TCR was sampled from a human donor in good health (CMV status not recorded). Some clones in this sample may be carry-over from other donors' samples. The CDR3 DNA reads as TGCGCCAGCAGCCAAGATCCCGTTAGCGGGGACAAACCTACTTATGAAGAGACCCAGTACTTC. Translation: CASSQDPVSGDKPTYEETQYF.